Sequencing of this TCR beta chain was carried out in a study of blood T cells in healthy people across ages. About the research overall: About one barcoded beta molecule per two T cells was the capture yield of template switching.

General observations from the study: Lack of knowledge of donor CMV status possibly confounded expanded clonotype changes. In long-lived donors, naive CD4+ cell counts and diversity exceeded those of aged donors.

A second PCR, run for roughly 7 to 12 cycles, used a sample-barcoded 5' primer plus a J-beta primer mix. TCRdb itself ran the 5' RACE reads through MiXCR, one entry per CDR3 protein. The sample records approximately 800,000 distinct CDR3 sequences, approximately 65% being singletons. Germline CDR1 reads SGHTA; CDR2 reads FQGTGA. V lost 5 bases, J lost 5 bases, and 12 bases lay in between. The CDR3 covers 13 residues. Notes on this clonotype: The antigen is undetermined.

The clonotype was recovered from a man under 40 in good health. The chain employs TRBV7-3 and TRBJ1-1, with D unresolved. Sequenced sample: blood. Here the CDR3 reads CASSREVGTEAFF. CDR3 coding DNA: TGTGCCAGCAGCCGCGAAGTCGGGACTGAAGCTTTCTTT.